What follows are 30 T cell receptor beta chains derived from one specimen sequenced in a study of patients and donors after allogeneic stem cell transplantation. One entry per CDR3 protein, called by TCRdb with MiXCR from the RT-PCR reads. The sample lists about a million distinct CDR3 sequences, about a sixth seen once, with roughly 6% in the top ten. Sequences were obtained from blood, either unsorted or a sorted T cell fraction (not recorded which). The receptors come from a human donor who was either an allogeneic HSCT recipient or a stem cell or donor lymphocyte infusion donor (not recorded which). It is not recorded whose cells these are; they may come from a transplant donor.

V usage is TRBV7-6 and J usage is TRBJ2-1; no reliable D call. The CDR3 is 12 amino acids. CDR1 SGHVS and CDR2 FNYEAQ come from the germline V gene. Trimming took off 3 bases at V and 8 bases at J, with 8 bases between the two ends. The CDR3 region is CASSFLVDEQFF. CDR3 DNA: TGTGCCAGCAGCTTCCTAGTGGATGAGCAGTTCTTC.

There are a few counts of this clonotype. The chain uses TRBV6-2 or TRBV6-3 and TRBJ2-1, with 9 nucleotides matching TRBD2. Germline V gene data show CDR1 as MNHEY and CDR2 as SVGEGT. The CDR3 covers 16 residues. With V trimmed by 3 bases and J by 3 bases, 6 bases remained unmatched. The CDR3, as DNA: TGTGCCAGCAGTTATTCGGCGGGAGGGGTCTACAATGAGCAGTTCTTC. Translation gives CASSYSAGGVYNEQFF.

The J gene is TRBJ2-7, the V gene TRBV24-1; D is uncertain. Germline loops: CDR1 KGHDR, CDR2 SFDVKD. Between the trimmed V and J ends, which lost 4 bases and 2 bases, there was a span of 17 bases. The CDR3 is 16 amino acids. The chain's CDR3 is CATSDPRTAPPYEQYF. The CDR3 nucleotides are TGTGCCACCAGTGACCCGAGGACGGCTCCCCCCTACGAGCAGTACTTC.

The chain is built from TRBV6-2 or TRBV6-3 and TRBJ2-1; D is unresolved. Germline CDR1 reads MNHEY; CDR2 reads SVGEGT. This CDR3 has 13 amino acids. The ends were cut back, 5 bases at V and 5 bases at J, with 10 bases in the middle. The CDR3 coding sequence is TGTGCCAGCAGTCTTAGGGTGGACAATGAGCAGTTCTTC. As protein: CASSLRVDNEQFF.

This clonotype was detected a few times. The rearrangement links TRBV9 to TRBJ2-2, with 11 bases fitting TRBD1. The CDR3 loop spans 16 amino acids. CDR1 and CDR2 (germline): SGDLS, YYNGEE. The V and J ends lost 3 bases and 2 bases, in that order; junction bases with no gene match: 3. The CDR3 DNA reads TGTGCCAGCAGCGGGGACAGGGGGACCAACACCGGGGAGCTGTTTTTT. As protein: CASSGDRGTNTGELFF.

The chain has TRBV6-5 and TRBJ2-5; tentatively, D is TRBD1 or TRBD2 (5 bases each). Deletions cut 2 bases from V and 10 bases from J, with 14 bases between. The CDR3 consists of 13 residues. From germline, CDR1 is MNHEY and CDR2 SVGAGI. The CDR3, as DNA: TGTGCCAGCAGTTACGAGGTCGGGACGGGCCAGTACTTC. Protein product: CASSYEVGTGQYF.

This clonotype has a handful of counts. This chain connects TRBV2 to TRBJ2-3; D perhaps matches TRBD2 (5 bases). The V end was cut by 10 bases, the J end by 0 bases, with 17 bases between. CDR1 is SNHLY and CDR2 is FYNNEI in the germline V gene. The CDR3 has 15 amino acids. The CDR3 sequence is CATLGSGPSTDTQYF. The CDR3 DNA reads TGTGCCACCTTAGGGAGCGGTCCTAGCACAGATACGCAGTATTTT.

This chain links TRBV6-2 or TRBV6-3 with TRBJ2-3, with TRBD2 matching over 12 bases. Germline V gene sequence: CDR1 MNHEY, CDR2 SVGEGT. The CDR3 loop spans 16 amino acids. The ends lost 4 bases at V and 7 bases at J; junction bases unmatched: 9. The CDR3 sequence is CASSSPKTSGSYTQYF. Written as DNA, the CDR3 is TGTGCCAGCAGTTCCCCTAAGACTAGCGGGAGTTATACGCAGTATTTT.

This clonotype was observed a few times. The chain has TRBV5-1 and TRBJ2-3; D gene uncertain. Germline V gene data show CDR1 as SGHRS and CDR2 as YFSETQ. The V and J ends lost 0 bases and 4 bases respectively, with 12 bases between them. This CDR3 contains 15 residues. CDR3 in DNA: TGCGCCAGCAGCTTGGTAGCCCCCGTGTCAGATACGCAGTATTTT. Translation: CASSLVAPVSDTQYF.

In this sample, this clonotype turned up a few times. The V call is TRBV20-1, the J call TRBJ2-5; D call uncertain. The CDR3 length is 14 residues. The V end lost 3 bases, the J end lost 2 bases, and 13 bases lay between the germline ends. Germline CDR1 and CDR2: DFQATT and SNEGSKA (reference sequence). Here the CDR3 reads CSASYEGRQETQYF. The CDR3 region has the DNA TGCAGTGCTAGCTACGAAGGAAGACAAGAGACCCAGTACTTC.

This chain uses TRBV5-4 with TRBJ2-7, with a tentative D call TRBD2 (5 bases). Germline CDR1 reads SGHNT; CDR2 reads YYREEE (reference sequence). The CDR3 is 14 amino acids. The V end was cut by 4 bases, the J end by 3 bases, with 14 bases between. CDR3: CASSPAGLLYEQYF. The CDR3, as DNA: TGTGCCAGCAGCCCCGCCGGACTTCTCTACGAGCAGTACTTC. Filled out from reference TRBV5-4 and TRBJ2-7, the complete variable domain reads ETGVTQSPTHLIKTRGQQVTLRCSSQSGHNTVSWYQQALGQGPQFIFQYYREEENGRGNFPPRFSGLQFPNYSSELNVNALELDDSALYLCASSPAGLLYEQYFGPGTRLTVT.

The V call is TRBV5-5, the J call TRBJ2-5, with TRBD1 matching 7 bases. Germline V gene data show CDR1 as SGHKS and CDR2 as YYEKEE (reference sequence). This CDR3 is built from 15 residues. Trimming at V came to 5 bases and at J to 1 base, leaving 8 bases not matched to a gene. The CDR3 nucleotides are TGTGCCAGCAGTACTCCGGGACAGCGCCAAGAGACCCAGTACTTC. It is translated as CASSTPGQRQETQYF. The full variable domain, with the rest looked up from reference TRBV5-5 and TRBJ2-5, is DAGVTQSPTHLIKTRGQQVTLRCSPISGHKSVSWYQQVLGQGPQFIFQYYEKEERGRGNFPDRFSARQFPNYSSELNVNALLLGDSALYLCASSTPGQRQETQYFGPGTRLLVL.

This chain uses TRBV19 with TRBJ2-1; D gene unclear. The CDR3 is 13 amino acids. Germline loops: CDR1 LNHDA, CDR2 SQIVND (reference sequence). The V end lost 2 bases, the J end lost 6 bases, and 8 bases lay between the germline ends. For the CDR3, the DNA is TGTGCCAGTAGTATAACGTCCCCCAATGAGCAGTTCTTC. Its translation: CASSITSPNEQFF.

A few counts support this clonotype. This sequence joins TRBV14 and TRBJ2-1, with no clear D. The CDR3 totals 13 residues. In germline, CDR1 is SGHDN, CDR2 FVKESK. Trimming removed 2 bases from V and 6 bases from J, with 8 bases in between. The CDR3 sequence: CASSQRTFNEQFF. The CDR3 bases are TGTGCCAGCAGCCAACGGACGTTCAATGAGCAGTTCTTC. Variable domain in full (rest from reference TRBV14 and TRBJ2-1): EAGVTQFPSHSVIEKGQTVTLRCDPISGHDNLYWYRRVMGKEIKFLLHFVKESKQDESGMPNNRFLAERTGGTYSTLKVQPAELEDSGVYFCASSQRTFNEQFFGPGTRLTVL.

CDR3 coding DNA: TGTGCCAGCAGCTGGCGGGGGGAGATTAGTGAGCAGTTCTTC. This codes for CASSWRGEISEQFF. The chain carries TRBV3-1 and TRBJ2-1, with 8 bases matching TRBD2. V was clipped by 5 bases and J by 9 bases; unmatched bases: 9. CDR3 length: 14 amino acids. Germline lookup yields CDR1 LGHDT and CDR2 YNNKEL (reference sequence).

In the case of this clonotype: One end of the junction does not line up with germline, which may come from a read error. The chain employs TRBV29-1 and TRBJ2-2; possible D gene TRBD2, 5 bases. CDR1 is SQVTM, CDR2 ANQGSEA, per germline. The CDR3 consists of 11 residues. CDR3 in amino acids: CTVSVSGELFF. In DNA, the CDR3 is TGCACCGTTAGCGTTTCCGGGGAGCTGTTTTTT.

The CDR3 loop reads CASRPPGRDYNEQFF. CDR3 in DNA: TGCGCCAGCAGACCTCCGGGACGGGACTACAATGAGCAGTTCTTC. The V call is TRBV5-1, the J call TRBJ2-1; either TRBD1 or TRBD2 may supply D (5 bases each). CDR1 is SGHRS, CDR2 YFSETQ, per germline. The germline V and J ends were trimmed by 5 bases and 3 bases, with 15 bases remaining between them. The CDR3 contains 15 residues.

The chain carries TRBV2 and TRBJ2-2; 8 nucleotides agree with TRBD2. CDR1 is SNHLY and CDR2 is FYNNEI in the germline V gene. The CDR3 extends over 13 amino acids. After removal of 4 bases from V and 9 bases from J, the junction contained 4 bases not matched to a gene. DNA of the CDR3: TGTGCCAGCAGTGTAGCGGGGTACCGGGAGCTGTTTTTT. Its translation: CASSVAGYRELFF.

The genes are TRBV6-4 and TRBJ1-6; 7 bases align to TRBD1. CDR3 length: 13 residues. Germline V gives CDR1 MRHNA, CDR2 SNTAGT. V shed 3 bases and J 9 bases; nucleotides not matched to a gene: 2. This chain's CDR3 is CASSETGPSPLHF. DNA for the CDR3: TGTGCCAGCAGTGAGACAGGGCCTTCACCCCTCCACTTT.

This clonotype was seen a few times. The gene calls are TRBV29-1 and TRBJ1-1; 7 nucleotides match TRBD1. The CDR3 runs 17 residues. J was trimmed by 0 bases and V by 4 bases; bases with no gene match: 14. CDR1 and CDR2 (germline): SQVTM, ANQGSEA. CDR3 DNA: TGCAGCGTTGCTAGTCGGGGGACAGCCTTCATGAACACTGAAGCTTTCTTT. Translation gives CSVASRGTAFMNTEAFF.

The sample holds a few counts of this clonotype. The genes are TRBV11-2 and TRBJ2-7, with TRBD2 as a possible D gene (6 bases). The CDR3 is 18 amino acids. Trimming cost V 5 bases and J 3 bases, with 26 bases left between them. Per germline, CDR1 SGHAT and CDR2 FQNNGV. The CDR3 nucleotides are TGTGCCAGCAGCAACCGACTCAGAGGGAGGCTCGGTCACTACGAGCAGTACTTC. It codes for CASSNRLRGRLGHYEQYF.

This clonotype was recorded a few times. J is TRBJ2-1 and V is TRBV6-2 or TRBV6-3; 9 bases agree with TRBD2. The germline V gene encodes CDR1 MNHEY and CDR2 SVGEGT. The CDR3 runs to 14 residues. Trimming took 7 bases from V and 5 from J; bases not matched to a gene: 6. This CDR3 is CASKLPSGDNEQFF. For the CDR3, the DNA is TGTGCCAGCAAGCTCCCTAGCGGGGACAATGAGCAGTTCTTC.

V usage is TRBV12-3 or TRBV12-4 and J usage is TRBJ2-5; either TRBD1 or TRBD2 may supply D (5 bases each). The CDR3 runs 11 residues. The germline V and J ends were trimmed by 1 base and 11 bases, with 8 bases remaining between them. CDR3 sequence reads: CASSLGDRQYF. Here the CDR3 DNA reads TGTGCCAGCAGTTTAGGGGACCGGCAGTACTTC.

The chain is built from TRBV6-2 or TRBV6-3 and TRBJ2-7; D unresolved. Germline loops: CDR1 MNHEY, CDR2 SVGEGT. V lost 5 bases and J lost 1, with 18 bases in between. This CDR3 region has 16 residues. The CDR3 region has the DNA TGTGCCAGCAGTCCCCCAGGTGACCGACGGTCCTACGAGCAGTACTTC. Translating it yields CASSPPGDRRSYEQYF.

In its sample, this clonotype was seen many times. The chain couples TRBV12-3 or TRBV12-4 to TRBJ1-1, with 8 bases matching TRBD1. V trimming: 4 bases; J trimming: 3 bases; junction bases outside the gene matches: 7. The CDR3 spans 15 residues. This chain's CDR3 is CASSSATGGDTEAFF. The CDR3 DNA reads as TGTGCCAGCAGTTCGGCAACAGGGGGGGACACTGAAGCTTTCTTT.

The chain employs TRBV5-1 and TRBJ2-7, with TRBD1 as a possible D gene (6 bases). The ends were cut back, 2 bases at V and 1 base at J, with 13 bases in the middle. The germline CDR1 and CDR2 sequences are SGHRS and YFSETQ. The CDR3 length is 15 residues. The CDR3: CASSFLGGSSYEQYF. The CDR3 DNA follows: TGCGCCAGCAGCTTTCTAGGGGGTTCTTCCTACGAGCAGTACTTC.

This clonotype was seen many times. This CDR3 is CSVPRRGNEQFF. CDR3 nucleotides: TGCAGCGTCCCTCGGAGGGGCAATGAGCAGTTCTTC. V usage is TRBV29-1 and J usage is TRBJ2-1; D perhaps matches TRBD2 (6 bases). V gave up 6 bases and J gave up 6 bases, with 12 bases separating them. Germline CDR1 is SQVTM and CDR2 is ANQGSEA. There are 12 residues in the CDR3.

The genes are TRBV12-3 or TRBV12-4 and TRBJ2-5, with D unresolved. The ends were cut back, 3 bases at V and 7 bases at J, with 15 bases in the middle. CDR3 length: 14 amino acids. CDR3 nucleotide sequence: TGTGCCAGCAGTTTTTCCAGTGAGAGTTGGACCCAGTACTTC. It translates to CASSFSSESWTQYF.

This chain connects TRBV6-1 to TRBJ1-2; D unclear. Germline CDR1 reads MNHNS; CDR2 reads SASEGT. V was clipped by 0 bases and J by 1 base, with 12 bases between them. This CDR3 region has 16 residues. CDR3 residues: CASSEALRELNYGYTF. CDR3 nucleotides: TGTGCCAGCAGTGAAGCGCTTCGTGAGCTTAACTATGGCTACACCTTC.

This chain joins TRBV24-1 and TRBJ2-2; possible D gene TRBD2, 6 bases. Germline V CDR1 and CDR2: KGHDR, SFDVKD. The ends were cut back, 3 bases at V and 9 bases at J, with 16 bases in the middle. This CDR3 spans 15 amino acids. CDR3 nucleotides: TGTGCCACCAGTGATCCGGAGCGGGTTGCCCGGGAGCTGTTTTTT. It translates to CATSDPERVARELFF.